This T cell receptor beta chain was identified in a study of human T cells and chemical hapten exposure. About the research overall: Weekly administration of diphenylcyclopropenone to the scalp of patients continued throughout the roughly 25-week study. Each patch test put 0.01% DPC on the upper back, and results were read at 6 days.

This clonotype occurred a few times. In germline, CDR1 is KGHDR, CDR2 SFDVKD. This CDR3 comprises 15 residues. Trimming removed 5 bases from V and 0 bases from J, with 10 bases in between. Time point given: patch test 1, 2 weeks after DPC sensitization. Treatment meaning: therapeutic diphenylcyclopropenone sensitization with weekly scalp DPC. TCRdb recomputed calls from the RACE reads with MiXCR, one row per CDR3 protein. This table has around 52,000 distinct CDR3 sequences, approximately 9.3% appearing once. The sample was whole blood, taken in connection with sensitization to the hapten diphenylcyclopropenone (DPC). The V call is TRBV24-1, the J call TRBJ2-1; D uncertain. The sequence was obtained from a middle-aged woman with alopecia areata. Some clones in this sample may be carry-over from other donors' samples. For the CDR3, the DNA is TGTGCCACCAGTGGGATTGGCTTCTCCTACAATGAGCAGTTCTTC. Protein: CATSGIGFSYNEQFF.